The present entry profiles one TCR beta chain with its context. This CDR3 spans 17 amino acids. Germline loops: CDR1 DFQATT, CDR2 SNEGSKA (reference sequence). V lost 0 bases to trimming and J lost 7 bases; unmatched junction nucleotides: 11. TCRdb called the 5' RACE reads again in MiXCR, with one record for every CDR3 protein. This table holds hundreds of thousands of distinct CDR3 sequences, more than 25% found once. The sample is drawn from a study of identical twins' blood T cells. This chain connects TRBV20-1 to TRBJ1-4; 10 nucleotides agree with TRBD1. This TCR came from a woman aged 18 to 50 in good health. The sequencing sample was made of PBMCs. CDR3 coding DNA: TGCAGTGCTAGAGATCCCGGGACAGGGGCGGGGAGTGAAAAACTGTTTTTT. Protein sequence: CSARDPGTGAGSEKLFF.